The text below deals with one T cell receptor (beta chain). Its antigen is as yet unknown. Germline lookup yields CDR1 SEHNR and CDR2 FQNEAQ (reference sequence). J gave up 2 bases and V 5 bases, and 8 bases lay outside the gene matches. This CDR3 has 15 amino acids. The repertoire was sequenced with immunoSEQ multiplex PCR; TCRdb's copy has only in-frame clones and lacks some. The sample records hundreds of thousands of clones, approximately 86% being singletons. The sample belongs to a study of cytomegalovirus exposure and HLA in healthy donors. The study, taken as a whole, reports: A later analysis found first-cohort TCR clusters tended to co-occur in the 120 validation repertoires. It was confirmed in vitro that three of the CMV-associated chains were specific for CMV antigens.

The clonotype was recovered from a woman aged 25 to 39 in good health and CMV-seropositive. Sample: PBMCs. The chain couples TRBV7-9 to TRBJ2-7; 8 bases fit TRBD2. The CDR3 nucleotides are TGTGCCAGCAGCGATACTAGCGGTAGAACCTACGAGCAGTACTTC. Its protein is CASSDTSGRTYEQYF.